These T cell receptor beta chains were read from a single sample in a study of shared clonotypes between healthy human individuals. Measured with immunoSEQ multiplex PCR; TCRdb has only the in-frame clones, and not every one. The sample consists of 1,500,000 or so clones, around 98.5% of them appearing once. Sample: naive CD4+ T cells sorted from blood. These receptors were obtained from a man aged 25 to 45 in good health. Each CDR3 is given with its conserved first and last residue. The order of the fields is clone size, J gene, D gene, V gene, CDR3 DNA, CDR3 protein. The D gene is left open where the match is weak. The size field is filled for only some rows; it gives once, few, many or a size class.

clone_size: -
j_call: TRBJ2-2
d_call: -
v_call: TRBV4-3
cdr3_nt: TGCGCCAGCAGCCAAGAGGTATCAAGTCTCACCGGGGAGCTGTTTTTT
cdr3_aa: CASSQEVSSLTGELFF

clone_size: -
j_call: TRBJ2-2
d_call: -
v_call: TRBV9
cdr3_nt: TGTGCCAGCAGCGTAGATCTTAGCGGTTTAGGCGGGGAGCTGTTTTTT
cdr3_aa: CASSVDLSGLGGELFF

clone_size: -
j_call: TRBJ1-5
d_call: -
v_call: TRBV28
cdr3_nt: TGTGCCAGCAGTTTATCCGGGGCGGCGAATCAGCCCCAGCATTTT
cdr3_aa: CASSLSGAANQPQHF

clone_size: -
j_call: TRBJ2-7
d_call: -
v_call: TRBV23-1
cdr3_nt: TGCGCCAGCAGTCAATCAGGTGGCGCCTACGAGCAGTACTTC
cdr3_aa: CASSQSGGAYEQYF

clone_size: -
j_call: TRBJ1-5
d_call: -
v_call: TRBV18
cdr3_nt: TGTGCCAGCTCACTACAGGACGAGGGCAATCAGCCCCAGCATTTT
cdr3_aa: CASSLQDEGNQPQHF

clone_size: -
j_call: TRBJ2-3
d_call: -
v_call: TRBV5-1
cdr3_nt: TGCGCCAGCAGCTTGCCTCCTCCGACAGGCATAAGCACAGATACGCAGTATTTT
cdr3_aa: CASSLPPPTGISTDTQYF

clone_size: -
j_call: TRBJ2-7
d_call: -
v_call: TRBV5-5
cdr3_nt: TGTGCCAGCAGCGCGGTTGACAGTTACGAGCAGTACTTC
cdr3_aa: CASSAVDSYEQYF

clone_size: once
j_call: TRBJ2-7
d_call: -
v_call: TRBV19
cdr3_nt: TGTGCCAGTAGTATAACGGGTAACGGCCACGAGCAGTACTTC
cdr3_aa: CASSITGNGHEQYF

clone_size: -
j_call: TRBJ1-2
d_call: -
v_call: TRBV9
cdr3_nt: TGTGCCAGCAGCGCCAGTCGAGGGGACCATGGCTACACCTTC
cdr3_aa: CASSASRGDHGYTF

clone_size: -
j_call: TRBJ2-1
d_call: -
v_call: TRBV7-8
cdr3_nt: TGTGCCAGCAGCTTAGGTGGGCCTTACAATGAGCAGTTCTTC
cdr3_aa: CASSLGGPYNEQFF

clone_size: once
j_call: TRBJ2-1
d_call: TRBD2
v_call: TRBV6-5
cdr3_nt: TGTGCCAGCAGTTTGAGGGCTAGCGGGAGTATGAATGAGCAGTTCTTC
cdr3_aa: CASSLRASGSMNEQFF

clone_size: -
j_call: TRBJ1-2
d_call: -
v_call: TRBV30
cdr3_nt: TGTGCCTGGAGTGTTCTTCAACGGGGAGGCTACACCTTC
cdr3_aa: CAWSVLQRGGYTF

clone_size: -
j_call: TRBJ1-2
d_call: -
v_call: TRBV30
cdr3_nt: TGTGCCTGGAGTGTACTGACAGGAGCTAACTATGGCTACACCTTC
cdr3_aa: CAWSVLTGANYGYTF

clone_size: -
j_call: TRBJ2-7
d_call: -
v_call: TRBV5-1
cdr3_nt: TGCGCCAGCAGGCATACCTGGGGACCCTACGAGCAGTACTTC
cdr3_aa: CASRHTWGPYEQYF

clone_size: -
j_call: TRBJ2-3
d_call: TRBD2
v_call: TRBV9
cdr3_nt: TGTGCCAGCAGCGTAGCTACGGGAAGATTCCTAGCGGGAGGCGGAGATACGCAGTATTTT
cdr3_aa: CASSVATGRFLAGGGDTQYF

clone_size: -
j_call: TRBJ2-5
d_call: -
v_call: TRBV7-3
cdr3_nt: TGTGCCAGCAGCGCGGAGCAGGGTGCGCAAGAGACCCAGTACTTC
cdr3_aa: CASSAEQGAQETQYF

clone_size: -
j_call: TRBJ2-5
d_call: -
v_call: TRBV19
cdr3_nt: TGTGCCAGTAAAGCGGACGCCTCAAGAGAGACCCAGTACTTC
cdr3_aa: CASKADASRETQYF

clone_size: -
j_call: TRBJ2-5
d_call: -
v_call: TRBV7-2
cdr3_nt: TGTGCCAGCAGCTTGGACGGGACCCCTGAGACCCAGTACTTC
cdr3_aa: CASSLDGTPETQYF

clone_size: once
j_call: TRBJ2-6
d_call: TRBD1
v_call: TRBV2
cdr3_nt: TGTGCCAGCAGTCAAGACAGGGTTGCCCACTCTGGGGCCAACGTCCTGACTTTC
cdr3_aa: CASSQDRVAHSGANVLTF

clone_size: -
j_call: TRBJ2-7
d_call: -
v_call: TRBV28
cdr3_nt: TGTGCCAGCAGCGAGACAGTCTCCTACGAGCAGTACTTC
cdr3_aa: CASSETVSYEQYF

clone_size: -
j_call: TRBJ2-3
d_call: -
v_call: TRBV19
cdr3_nt: TGTGCCAGTAGTATGTGGGGTGAGAATACGCAGTATTTT
cdr3_aa: CASSMWGENTQYF

clone_size: -
j_call: TRBJ2-7
d_call: -
v_call: TRBV9
cdr3_nt: TGTGCCAGCAGCGTAGATCTGGGCGAGCAGTACTTC
cdr3_aa: CASSVDLGEQYF

clone_size: -
j_call: TRBJ2-2
d_call: TRBD2
v_call: TRBV6-5
cdr3_nt: TGTGCCACCAAGCGCGGGGGACTGAACACCGGGGAGCTGTTTTTT
cdr3_aa: CATKRGGLNTGELFF

clone_size: -
j_call: TRBJ2-4
d_call: -
v_call: TRBV28
cdr3_nt: TGTGCCAGCAGTTTAAGGGGACTCGGCAGTAACGGGGACATTCAGTACTTC
cdr3_aa: CASSLRGLGSNGDIQYF

clone_size: -
j_call: TRBJ2-5
d_call: -
v_call: TRBV27
cdr3_nt: TGTGCCAGCAAGAGCGGAACAGATTACCAAGAGACCCAGTACTTC
cdr3_aa: CASKSGTDYQETQYF

clone_size: -
j_call: TRBJ1-3
d_call: -
v_call: TRBV28
cdr3_nt: TGTGCCAGCAGCCACGGGGGCCCGAGGAACTCTGGAAACACCATATATTTT
cdr3_aa: CASSHGGPRNSGNTIYF

clone_size: -
j_call: TRBJ2-7
d_call: -
v_call: TRBV9
cdr3_nt: TGTGCCAGCAGCGCCTCAAGGGTCCGCGGAGAGCAGTACTTC
cdr3_aa: CASSASRVRGEQYF

clone_size: -
j_call: TRBJ2-2
d_call: -
v_call: TRBV18
cdr3_nt: TGTGCCAGCTCACCGCAACAGGGATACACCGGGGAGCTGTTTTTT
cdr3_aa: CASSPQQGYTGELFF

clone_size: -
j_call: TRBJ2-1
d_call: TRBD1
v_call: TRBV7-9
cdr3_nt: TGTGCCAGCAGCTTAGGGTCTTACAGGGGGGCGAATGAGCAGTTCTTC
cdr3_aa: CASSLGSYRGANEQFF

clone_size: -
j_call: TRBJ2-1
d_call: TRBD1
v_call: TRBV28
cdr3_nt: TGTGCCAGCAGTTTTGGGGGGCTTAGGGACAGGGGCAATGAGCAGTTCTTC
cdr3_aa: CASSFGGLRDRGNEQFF

clone_size: once
j_call: TRBJ2-5
d_call: TRBD2
v_call: TRBV5-3
cdr3_nt: TGTGCCAGAAGCCTAGCGGAGTACCAAGAGACCCAGTACTTC
cdr3_aa: CARSLAEYQETQYF

clone_size: -
j_call: TRBJ2-4
d_call: -
v_call: TRBV18
cdr3_nt: TGTGCCAGCTCACCACCGAGTCAGAACATTCAGTACTTC
cdr3_aa: CASSPPSQNIQYF

clone_size: -
j_call: TRBJ2-2
d_call: -
v_call: TRBV5-8
cdr3_nt: TGTGCCAGCAGAAGACGCCGGGACAAGAACACCGGGGAGCTGTTTTTT
cdr3_aa: CASRRRRDKNTGELFF

clone_size: -
j_call: TRBJ2-7
d_call: TRBD2
v_call: TRBV4-1
cdr3_nt: TGCGCCAGCAGTCCGCGGACTAGCGGGATCTACGAGCAGTACTTC
cdr3_aa: CASSPRTSGIYEQYF

clone_size: -
j_call: TRBJ2-6
d_call: -
v_call: TRBV4-1
cdr3_nt: TGCGCCAGCATGTGGGCGGCTGGGGCCAACGTCCTGACTTTC
cdr3_aa: CASMWAAGANVLTF

clone_size: -
j_call: TRBJ2-1
d_call: TRBD2
v_call: TRBV7-8
cdr3_nt: TGTGCCAGCAACTTAGCGGGAGTTGGTAATGAGCAGTTCTTC
cdr3_aa: CASNLAGVGNEQFF

clone_size: once
j_call: TRBJ2-7
d_call: TRBD2
v_call: TRBV20-1
cdr3_nt: TGCAGGCCTACTAGCGACTACGAGCAGTACTTC
cdr3_aa: CRPTSDYEQYF

clone_size: -
j_call: TRBJ2-7
d_call: -
v_call: TRBV15
cdr3_nt: TGTGCCACCAGCAGAGTTCCACCGGTCCGCGATACCTACGAGCAGTACTTC
cdr3_aa: CATSRVPPVRDTYEQYF

clone_size: -
j_call: TRBJ1-2
d_call: -
v_call: TRBV19
cdr3_nt: TGTGCCAGTAAGAGTAAACCATATGGCTACACCTTC
cdr3_aa: CASKSKPYGYTF

clone_size: -
j_call: TRBJ2-7
d_call: TRBD2
v_call: TRBV7-2
cdr3_nt: TGTGCCAGCAGCTTAGACTGGACTAGCGGGAGTTACCAGTACTTC
cdr3_aa: CASSLDWTSGSYQYF

clone_size: -
j_call: TRBJ1-2
d_call: -
v_call: TRBV7-6
cdr3_nt: TGTGCCAGCAGCTTAGATCCCCCAGTCGGAGCTAACTATGGCTACACCTTC
cdr3_aa: CASSLDPPVGANYGYTF

clone_size: once
j_call: TRBJ1-2
d_call: -
v_call: TRBV5-1
cdr3_nt: TGCGCCAGCAGCTTGGGGACGGGTTTTGGCTATGGCTACACCTTC
cdr3_aa: CASSLGTGFGYGYTF

clone_size: -
j_call: TRBJ1-4
d_call: -
v_call: TRBV9
cdr3_nt: TGTGCCAGCAGCGTGGGGATGGGTGGCGAAAAACTGTTTTTT
cdr3_aa: CASSVGMGGEKLFF

clone_size: once
j_call: TRBJ2-3
d_call: -
v_call: TRBV25-1
cdr3_nt: TGTGCCAGCGTTAGAGGGGCAGGAGATACGCAGTATTTT
cdr3_aa: CASVRGAGDTQYF

clone_size: once
j_call: TRBJ2-7
d_call: -
v_call: TRBV9
cdr3_nt: TGTGCCAGCAGCGTAGGTGGTGCGGGAACCTACGAGCAGTACTTC
cdr3_aa: CASSVGGAGTYEQYF

clone_size: -
j_call: TRBJ2-7
d_call: -
v_call: TRBV7-2
cdr3_nt: TGTGCCAGCAGCTTAGTTCAGGGGAGCTACGAGCAGTACTTC
cdr3_aa: CASSLVQGSYEQYF

clone_size: -
j_call: TRBJ1-2
d_call: TRBD1
v_call: TRBV27
cdr3_nt: TGTGCCAGCAGTTTAGCGCCACAGGGGGCCTATGGCTACACCTTC
cdr3_aa: CASSLAPQGAYGYTF